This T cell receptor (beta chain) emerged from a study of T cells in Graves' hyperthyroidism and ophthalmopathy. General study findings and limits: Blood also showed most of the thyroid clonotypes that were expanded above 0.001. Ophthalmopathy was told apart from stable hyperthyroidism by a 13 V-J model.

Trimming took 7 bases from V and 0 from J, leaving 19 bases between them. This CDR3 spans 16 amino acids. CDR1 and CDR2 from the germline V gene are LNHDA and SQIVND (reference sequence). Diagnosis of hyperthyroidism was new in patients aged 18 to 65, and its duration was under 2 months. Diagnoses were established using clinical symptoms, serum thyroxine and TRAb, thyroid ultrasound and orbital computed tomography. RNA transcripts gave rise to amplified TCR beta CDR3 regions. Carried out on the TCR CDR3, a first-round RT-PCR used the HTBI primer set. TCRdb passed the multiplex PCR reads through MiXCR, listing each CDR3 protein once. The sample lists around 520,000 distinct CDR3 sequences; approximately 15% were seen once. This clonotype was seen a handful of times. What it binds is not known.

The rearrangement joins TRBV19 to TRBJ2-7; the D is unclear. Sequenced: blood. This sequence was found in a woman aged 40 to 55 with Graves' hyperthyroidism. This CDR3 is CASNTSIGGSSYEQYF. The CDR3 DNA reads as TGTGCCAGTAATACCAGCATTGGCGGAAGCTCCTACGAGCAGTACTTC. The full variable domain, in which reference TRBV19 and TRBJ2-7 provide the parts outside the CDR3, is DGGITQSPKYLFRKEGQNVTLSCEQNLNHDAMYWYRQDPGQGLRLIYYSQIVNDFQKGDIAEGYSVSREKKESFPLTVTSAQKNPTAFYLCASNTSIGGSSYEQYFGPGTRLTVT.